The following is a T cell receptor beta chain sequence with its context. Its antigen is unidentified. Sequencing was performed with immunoSEQ multiplex PCR; in TCRdb, only in-frame clones are kept and a portion is missing. The data show 55,000 to 85,000 clones, 88% seen once. These data originate in a study of chemoradiotherapy in HPV16-positive cancers. Study-level results: For HPV16-positive patients, expanding HPV-responsive T cells associated with longer recurrence-free survival.

Trimming left V 2 bases short and J 7 bases short, with 8 bases between. Per germline, CDR1 MGHRA and CDR2 YSYEKL. CDR3 length: 12 amino acids. The receptor's source is a human donor with HPV-associated anogenital cancer. The sample consisted of blood, taken from a patient who underwent chemoradiotherapy. The rearrangement links TRBV4-1 to TRBJ1-1; unclear D gene. Written as DNA, the CDR3 is TGCGCCAGCAGCCAACTCGACGGTGAAGCTTTCTTT. It is translated as CASSQLDGEAFF.